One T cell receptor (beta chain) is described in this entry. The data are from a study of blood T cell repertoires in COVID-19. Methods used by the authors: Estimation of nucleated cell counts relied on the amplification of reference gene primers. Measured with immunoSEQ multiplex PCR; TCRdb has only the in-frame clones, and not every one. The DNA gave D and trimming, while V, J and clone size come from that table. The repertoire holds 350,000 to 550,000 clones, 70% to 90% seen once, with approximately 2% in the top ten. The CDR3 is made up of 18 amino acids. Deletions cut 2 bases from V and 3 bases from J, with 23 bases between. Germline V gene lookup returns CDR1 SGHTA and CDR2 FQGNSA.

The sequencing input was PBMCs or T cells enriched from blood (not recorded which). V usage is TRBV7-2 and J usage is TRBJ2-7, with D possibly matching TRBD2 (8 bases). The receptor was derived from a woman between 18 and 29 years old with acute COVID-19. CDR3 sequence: CASSLIAGQLGAGYEQYF. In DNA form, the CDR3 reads TGTGCCAGCAGCTTAATAGCGGGACAGTTAGGAGCCGGCTACGAGCAGTACTTC.